Detailed here is one T cell receptor (beta chain). The sample belongs to a study of T cells in Graves' hyperthyroidism and ophthalmopathy. The wider study: Sampling of peripheral blood happened at initial diagnosis, prior to any treatment.

Investigators excluded patients with uncontrolled infection, other autoimmune disease, pregnancy or lactation. It was roughly 10 ml of fresh peripheral blood that supplied the PBMCs. The TCR beta CDR3 regions underwent amplification using RNA transcripts as the source. HTBI primers were used for first-round RT-PCR of the TCR CDR3. In TCRdb, the multiplex PCR reads were re-called with MiXCR into one record per CDR3 protein. The sample consists of more than 350,000 distinct CDR3 sequences, just under 15% of them appearing once. The material sequenced was blood. This sequence originates from a woman aged 25 to 45 with Graves' hyperthyroidism.

CDR3 in amino acids: CASRGTADTGELFF. The CDR3 region has the DNA TGCGCCAGCCGGGGGACAGCTGATACCGGGGAGCTGTTTTTT. The chain recombines TRBV5-1 with TRBJ2-2; tentatively, D is TRBD1 (7 bases). V shed 7 bases and J shed 5 bases, with 15 bases lying between them. CDR3 length equals 14 residues. CDR1 is SGHRS, CDR2 YFSETQ, per germline.